The 22 T cell receptor beta chains listed next were all sequenced from one sample in a study of T-cell reconstitution after alpha-beta-depleted transplantation in children. The TCRbeta library incorporated unique molecular identifiers. TCRdb reanalysed the PCR reads using MiXCR and keeps one entry per CDR3 protein. The sample has some 300,000 distinct CDR3 sequences; 10% are singletons. The input for sequencing was PBMCs, taken before TCRalphabeta/CD19-depleted stem cell transplant. The receptors stem from a boy in the first two years of life with acute myeloid leukemia, due to receive a stem cell transplant.

Many counts were recorded for this clonotype. This sequence joins TRBV5-1 and TRBJ1-1, with D unclear. In germline, CDR1 is SGHRS, CDR2 YFSETQ. This CDR3 region has 15 residues. Trimming shortened V by 1 base and J by 0 bases, and 10 bases separated the two germline ends. CDR3 nucleotide sequence: TGCGCCAGCAGCTTGAGGCGGGCGTTGAACACTGAAGCTTTCTTT. Translated, it gives CASSLRRALNTEAFF.

This clonotype was observed many times. V gene TRBV5-1 combines with J gene TRBJ2-7; TRBD1 agrees at 9 bases. The CDR3 has 16 amino acids. Germline V gene sequence: CDR1 SGHRS, CDR2 YFSETQ. V shed 0 bases, J shed 2 bases, and the junction held 6 bases outside the gene matches. The CDR3 DNA reads as TGCGCCAGCAGCTTGGCCTCCGGGACAGGGACCTACGAGCAGTACTTC. The encoded protein is CASSLASGTGTYEQYF. Full variable domain (rest looked up from reference TRBV5-1 and TRBJ2-7): KAGVTQTPRYLIKTRGQQVTLSCSPISGHRSVSWYQQTPGQGLQFLFEYFSETQRNKGNFPGRFSGRQFSNSRSEMNVSTLELGDSALYLCASSLASGTGTYEQYFGPGTRLTVT.

In its sample, this clonotype was seen many times. The chain carries TRBV9 and TRBJ2-5, with D perhaps matching TRBD2 (5 bases). The V end lost 3 bases, the J end lost 2 bases, and 14 bases lay between the germline ends. Germline assignment: CDR1 SGDLS and CDR2 YYNGEE. The CDR3 contains 15 residues. DNA for the CDR3: TGTGCCAGCAGCGCCTATCTAGCTTCGCAAGAGACCCAGTACTTC. Protein sequence: CASSAYLASQETQYF.

This clonotype was counted between two and nine times. This CDR3 is CASSLDRYSDGYTF. CDR3 in DNA: TGTGCCAGCAGCTTAGACCGATACAGTGATGGCTACACCTTC. J is TRBJ1-2 and V is TRBV7-2; D is ambiguous. CDR3 length: 14 amino acids. Trimming left V 1 base short and J 6 bases short, with 12 bases between. Germline V gene data show CDR1 as SGHTA and CDR2 as FQGNSA.

In this sample, this clonotype turned up many times. The genes are TRBV23-1 and TRBJ2-2, with D unclear. TRBV23-1 is marked as an open reading frame, function uncertain. The CDR3 consists of 14 residues. Trimming took 0 bases from V and 3 from J, leaving 5 bases between them. The CDR3 DNA follows: TGCGCCAGCAGTCAATCGAGGCACACCGGGGAGCTGTTTTTT. Residues: CASSQSRHTGELFF.

This clonotype occurred many times. The rearrangement joins TRBV29-1 to TRBJ1-1; 8 bases align to TRBD1. Trimming cost V 5 bases and J 3 bases; bases outside gene matches: 8. From germline, CDR1 is SQVTM and CDR2 ANQGSEA. The length of the CDR3 is 14 residues. The CDR3 nucleotides are TGCAGCGTTCCGACAGGGGCGGCGGACACTGAAGCTTTCTTT. Protein product: CSVPTGAADTEAFF.

As to this clonotype: It may be a read error: a sequence one base away is much more abundant. The chain recombines TRBV5-1 with TRBJ2-1; D remains ambiguous. Trimming cost V 0 bases and J 12 bases, with 16 bases left between them. This CDR3 comprises 14 residues. CDR1 and CDR2 from the germline V gene are SGHRS and YFSETQ. In DNA form, the CDR3 reads TGCGCCAGCAGCTTGGCCGCGGCCAGGATAAGGCAGTTCTTC. Amino acid sequence: CASSLAAARIRQFF.

This clonotype was counted at least ten times. The genes are TRBV5-1 and TRBJ1-2, with D perhaps matching TRBD1 (5 bases). The V gene lost 0 bases and the J gene lost 0 bases, with 9 bases spanning the gap. CDR1 is SGHRS and CDR2 is YFSETQ in the germline V gene. The CDR3 is 15 residues long. The CDR3 bases are TGCGCCAGCAGCTTGGTGGGACCTCCTAACTATGGCTACACCTTC. Residues: CASSLVGPPNYGYTF.

This clonotype has more than one count but fewer than ten. The chain combines TRBV5-8 with TRBJ2-5, with 13 positions matching TRBD2. The J segment lost 3 bases and the V segment lost 4 bases, leaving 6 bases of the junction unmatched. The CDR3 covers 16 residues. The germline V gene encodes CDR1 SGHTS and CDR2 YDEGEE. The CDR3 reads CASSPGLAGSKETQYF. The CDR3 DNA is TGTGCCAGCAGCCCGGGACTAGCGGGGTCTAAAGAGACCCAGTACTTC. The full variable domain, rest sourced from reference TRBV5-8 and TRBJ2-5, is EAGVTQSPTHLIKTRGQQATLRCSPISGHTSVYWYQQALGLGLQFLLWYDEGEERNRGNFPPRFSGRQFPNYSSELNVNALELEDSALYLCASSPGLAGSKETQYFGPGTRLLVL.

This clonotype showed up many times. V and J are TRBV24-1 and TRBJ1-2; weak D call: TRBD1 (6 bases). Germline values: CDR1 KGHDR, CDR2 SFDVKD. The CDR3 covers 14 residues. V lost 4 bases and J lost 2, with 10 bases in between. CDR3 in amino acids: CATSDQTGNYGYTF. The CDR3 DNA reads as TGTGCCACCAGTGACCAAACAGGGAACTATGGCTACACCTTC.

The genes are TRBV27 and TRBJ2-1; no clear D gene. The germline gives CDR1 MNHEY, CDR2 SMNVEV (reference sequence). The CDR3 is 13 amino acids. Trimming pared 5 bases from V and 10 bases from J, leaving 15 bases between. The CDR3 nucleotides are TGTGCCAGCAGTCGCCCCGGTCTTGGGGAGCAGTTCTTC. Amino acids: CASSRPGLGEQFF.

This clonotype was seen repeatedly, ten times or more. CDR3 sequence: CASGEGRHEQYF. CDR3 coding DNA: TGTGCCAGCGGGGAGGGCCGGCACGAGCAGTACTTC. The chain uses TRBV3-1 and TRBJ2-7; 7 bases align to TRBD2. This CDR3 contains 12 residues. Trimming removed 8 bases from V and 5 bases from J; junction bases left unmatched: 6. Germline assignment: CDR1 LGHDT and CDR2 YNNKEL (reference sequence).

This clonotype has a count of ten or more. The rearrangement joins TRBV12-3 or TRBV12-4 to TRBJ2-1; the match to TRBD2 covers 7 bases. The CDR3 is made up of 14 amino acids. J was trimmed by 2 bases and V by 9 bases; bases with no gene match: 7. The chain's CDR3 is CASCSGPTYNEQFF. CDR3 DNA: TGTGCCAGTTGTAGCGGGCCAACCTACAATGAGCAGTTCTTC.

This clonotype was observed many times. The V call is TRBV12-3 or TRBV12-4, the J call TRBJ1-1; perhaps TRBD1 as D (6 bases). Trimming shortened V by 3 bases and J by 3 bases, and 11 bases separated the two germline ends. The CDR3 is made up of 14 amino acids. The CDR3 nucleotides read TGTGCCAGCAGTTTCGACAGGCGGGACACTGAAGCTTTCTTT. Its protein is CASSFDRRDTEAFF.

A note on this clonotype: This may be a read error, as it is one base from a much larger clone. This chain connects TRBV24-1 to TRBJ2-3; TRBD1 matches at 7 bases. V gave up 1 base and J gave up 4 bases; unmatched junction bases: 10. This CDR3 comprises 17 residues. Germline CDR1 and CDR2: KGHDR and SFDVKD. The CDR3 region is CATSDFRTGSLPDTQYF. The CDR3 DNA reads TGTGCCACCAGTGATTTCAGGACAGGATCTCTCCCAGATACGCAGTATTTT.

This clonotype has at least ten counts. This rearrangement joins TRBV12-3 or TRBV12-4 to TRBJ1-1, with D unresolved. This CDR3 spans 11 amino acids. V was pared by 2 bases and J by 3 bases, with 1 base between. In DNA form, the CDR3 reads TGTGCCAGCAGTTTACACACTGAAGCTTTCTTT. Amino acids: CASSLHTEAFF.

This clonotype was seen many times. V and J are TRBV11-2 and TRBJ2-1; 8 bases are a match to TRBD2. Losses at the gene ends were 5 bases for V and 0 bases for J; bases not matched to a gene: 12. Germline CDR1 reads SGHAT; CDR2 reads FQNNGV. CDR3 length: 18 amino acids. CDR3 sequence reads: CASSVVLAGRSSYNEQFF. For the CDR3, the DNA is TGTGCCAGCAGCGTAGTCTTAGCGGGGCGCAGCTCCTACAATGAGCAGTTCTTC.

This clonotype was counted ten times or more. The J gene is TRBJ1-1, the V gene TRBV10-3, with 7 bases lining up with TRBD1. Germline lookup yields CDR1 ENHRY and CDR2 SYGVKD. V lost 5 bases to trimming and J lost 3 bases; unmatched junction nucleotides: 6. This CDR3 is built from 14 residues. CDR3 protein: CAISRQGGDTEAFF. The DNA of the CDR3 is TGTGCCATCAGTCGACAGGGTGGGGACACTGAAGCTTTCTTT.

The sample holds many counts of this clonotype. The V and J genes are TRBV5-5 and TRBJ1-6; D is uncertain. The CDR3 contains 15 residues. V was shortened by 6 bases and J by 4 bases, with 14 bases between the two germline ends. Germline values: CDR1 SGHKS, CDR2 YYEKEE (reference sequence). CDR3 sequence reads: CASTLQSAYNSPLHF. The CDR3 DNA follows: TGTGCCAGCACACTTCAGAGTGCATATAATTCACCCCTCCACTTT. Filled out from reference TRBV5-5 and TRBJ1-6, the complete variable domain reads DAGVTQSPTHLIKTRGQQVTLRCSPISGHKSVSWYQQVLGQGPQFIFQYYEKEERGRGNFPDRFSARQFPNYSSELNVNALLLGDSALYLCASTLQSAYNSPLHFGNGTRLTVT.

In its sample, this clonotype was seen a few times. The CDR3 here is CASSQTPGTRDTQYF. For the CDR3, the DNA is TGCGCCAGCAGCCAAACTCCCGGGACTAGAGATACGCAGTATTTT. This chain links TRBV4-1 with TRBJ2-3, with 8 positions matching TRBD2. After removal of 2 bases from V and 5 bases from J, the junction contained 6 bases not matched to a gene. The germline V gene encodes CDR1 MGHRA and CDR2 YSYEKL. This CDR3 region has 15 residues.

The J gene is TRBJ1-3, the V gene TRBV19; D unresolved. In germline, CDR1 is LNHDA, CDR2 SQIVND (reference sequence). Trimming left V 1 base short and J 4 bases short, with 8 bases between. The CDR3 is made up of 14 amino acids. The CDR3 region is CASSIGNRGNTIYF. The CDR3, as DNA: TGTGCCAGTAGTATAGGGAACAGAGGAAACACCATATATTTT.

This clonotype occurred many times. The chain has TRBV20-1 and TRBJ1-6, with 7 bases that match TRBD1. V shed 5 bases and J 8 bases; nucleotides not matched to a gene: 9. Germline assignment: CDR1 DFQATT and CDR2 SNEGSKA (reference sequence). The CDR3 loop spans 14 amino acids. The CDR3 sequence is CSAFTDREDSPLHF. The CDR3 DNA reads TGCAGTGCTTTCACCGACAGGGAGGATTCACCCCTCCACTTT.